What follows are 30 T cell receptor beta chains derived from one specimen sequenced in a study of shared clonotypes between healthy human individuals. The data were produced by immunoSEQ multiplex PCR, yet TCRdb's version contains in-frame clones alone and is incomplete. The top ten hold 0.3% of the sample, which has about 580,000 clones, roughly 98% seen once. Terminally differentiated effector memory CD45RA+ cells were excluded by CCR7 positive selection of CD45RO-negative cells. Sequencing was done on a sample of naive CD8+ T cells sorted from blood. All receptors derive from a man aged 25 to 40 in good health.

CDR3 sequence (DNA): TGTGCCAGCAGCTTTAACCCAGGGGGCCACGAGCAGTACTTC. It is translated as CASSFNPGGHEQYF. The V call is TRBV5-6, the J call TRBJ2-7; 8 nucleotides align to TRBD1. Germline assignment: CDR1 SGHDT and CDR2 YYEEEE. The CDR3 contains 14 residues. V lost 2 bases and J lost 5; bases outside the gene matches: 6.

The chain has TRBV11-3 and TRBJ2-3; 12 nucleotides align to TRBD2. Trimming at V came to 4 bases and at J to 4 bases, leaving 9 bases not matched to a gene. The CDR3 consists of 17 residues. Germline V CDR1 and CDR2: SGHNT, YENEEA. CDR3 sequence (DNA): TGTGCCAGCAGCTCTACGCCTAGCGGGAGGGCCTCAGATACGCAGTATTTT. It yields the protein CASSSTPSGRASDTQYF.

V gene TRBV5-1 combines with J gene TRBJ2-1, with D maybe TRBD2 (6 bases). The V end lost 7 bases, the J end lost 0 bases, and 20 bases lay between the germline ends. The germline gives CDR1 SGHRS, CDR2 YFSETQ. There are 17 residues in the CDR3. This CDR3 is CASVEGASSSSYNEQFF. The CDR3 DNA reads TGCGCCAGCGTGGAGGGCGCGTCCTCTTCCTCCTACAATGAGCAGTTCTTC.

V is TRBV7-9 and J is TRBJ1-2; D remains ambiguous. This CDR3 comprises 12 residues. V was cut by 1 base and J by 5 bases, with 5 bases left in between. Germline CDR1 SEHNR, CDR2 FQNEAQ (reference sequence). CDR3 region: CASSLDVYGYTF. The CDR3 nucleotides read TGTGCCAGCAGCTTAGACGTGTATGGCTACACCTTC.

The rearrangement joins TRBV9 to TRBJ1-3; D unresolved. V was clipped by 6 bases and J by 1 base, with 8 bases between them. Germline CDR1 and CDR2: SGDLS and YYNGEE. The CDR3 contains 13 residues. In nucleotides, the CDR3 is TGTGCCAGCACCGGCACGTCTGGAAACACCATATATTTT. Residues: CASTGTSGNTIYF.

The V and J genes are TRBV7-9 and TRBJ1-2, with 8 bases matching TRBD1. Germline V gives CDR1 SEHNR, CDR2 FQNEAQ (reference sequence). Trimming took 4 bases from V and 2 from J; bases not matched to a gene: 9. This CDR3 is built from 16 residues. CDR3: CASSSTRDRWNYGYTF. The CDR3 DNA reads as TGTGCCAGCAGCTCGACTAGGGACAGGTGGAACTATGGCTACACCTTC.

This chain links TRBV7-7 with TRBJ2-5; no reliable D call. Trimming took 3 bases from V and 1 from J, leaving 6 bases between them. Germline V CDR1 and CDR2: SSHAT, FNYEAQ (reference sequence). The CDR3 has 13 residues. In DNA form, the CDR3 reads TGTGCCAGCAGCTTTGCAGGCCAAGAGACCCAGTACTTC. Its translation is CASSFAGQETQYF.

This rearrangement joins TRBV25-1 to TRBJ2-7; maybe TRBD2 (5 bases). The ends were cut back, 4 bases at V and 2 bases at J, with 15 bases in the middle. The germline V gene encodes CDR1 MGHDK and CDR2 SYGVNS. The CDR3 is made up of 15 amino acids. The CDR3 DNA reads as TGTGCCAGCAGTGGAGTTGGAGGTGGCCCCTACGAGCAGTACTTC. Protein sequence: CASSGVGGGPYEQYF.

The V gene is TRBV30, the J gene TRBJ2-1; possibly TRBD1 for D (6 bases). CDR3 length: 13 amino acids. Germline values: CDR1 GTSNPN, CDR2 SVGIG (reference sequence). V was cut by 2 bases and J by 5 bases, with 10 bases left in between. In DNA form, the CDR3 reads TGTGCCTGGAGTTACACAGGGAACAATGAGCAGTTCTTC. Its protein product is CAWSYTGNNEQFF.

Only one count was recorded for this clone. Additional DNA sequences in this sample encode the identical CDR3. The V and J genes are TRBV5-1 and TRBJ1-2; 7 bases are a match to TRBD1. CDR1 is SGHRS and CDR2 is YFSETQ in the germline V gene. V was pared by 1 base and J by 2 bases, with 2 bases of the junction left unmatched. The CDR3 consists of 14 residues. CDR3: CASSLRQGNYGYTF. As DNA, the CDR3 is TGCGCCAGCAGCTTGCGACAGGGAAACTATGGCTACACCTTC.

The chain has TRBV27 and TRBJ2-5; 10 bases fit TRBD1. The CDR3 sequence is 16 residues long. V shed 5 bases and J 5 bases; nucleotides not matched to a gene: 11. Germline V CDR1 and CDR2: MNHEY, SMNVEV (reference sequence). CDR3 amino acids: CASSPTRDRGWETQYF. The CDR3 nucleotides are TGTGCCAGCAGTCCCACCCGGGACAGGGGATGGGAGACCCAGTACTTC.

The rearrangement uses TRBV7-9 and TRBJ2-3; 9 nucleotides line up with TRBD2. Trimming took 5 bases from V and 0 from J; bases not matched to a gene: 9. The CDR3 sequence is 17 residues long. Looked up from germline, CDR1 is SEHNR and CDR2 is FQNEAQ (reference sequence). The CDR3 loop reads CASSQPSSGTSTDTQYF. CDR3 DNA: TGTGCCAGCAGCCAGCCTTCTAGCGGGACTAGCACAGATACGCAGTATTTT. Combining the CDR3 with reference TRBV7-9 and TRBJ2-3 gives the whole variable domain DTGVSQNPRHKITKRGQNVTFRCDPISEHNRLYWYRQTLGQGPEFLTYFQNEAQLEKSRLLSDRFSAERPKGSFSTLEIQRTEQGDSAMYLCASSQPSSGTSTDTQYFGPGTRLTVL.

V and J are TRBV6-5 and TRBJ1-5; 8 bases line up with TRBD1. Germline V CDR1 and CDR2: MNHEY, SVGAGI. The CDR3 spans 14 residues. V was clipped by 5 bases and J by 5 bases; unmatched bases: 5. The CDR3 protein is CASSPRTGYQPQHF. CDR3 nucleotide sequence: TGTGCCAGCAGTCCCCGGACAGGGTATCAGCCCCAGCATTTT.

This sequence joins TRBV5-4 and TRBJ2-1, with a possible D match to TRBD2 (6 bases). Germline V gives CDR1 SGHNT, CDR2 YYREEE (reference sequence). V dropped 6 bases and J dropped 1 base, with 11 bases sitting between them. This CDR3 is built from 14 residues. The CDR3 region has the DNA TGTGCCAGCACCCCGGGGACTTCCTACAATGAGCAGTTCTTC. Protein: CASTPGTSYNEQFF.

The chain has TRBV19 and TRBJ1-2, with 7 positions matching TRBD1. V lost 3 bases, J lost 5 bases, and 3 bases stayed unmatched. The CDR3 spans 13 residues. CDR1 is LNHDA, CDR2 SQIVND, per germline (reference sequence). The CDR3 DNA reads as TGTGCCAGTAGTATCCGGGACAGTTATGGCTACACCTTC. This translates into CASSIRDSYGYTF.

The chain recombines TRBV14 with TRBJ2-7, with D unclear. Per the germline V gene, CDR1 is SGHDN and CDR2 is FVKESK. This CDR3 is 11 amino acids long. V lost 3 bases and J 5 bases, leaving 5 bases between the germline ends. The CDR3 region is CASSHNHEQYF. The CDR3 DNA is TGTGCCAGCAGCCACAATCACGAGCAGTACTTC.

The chain recombines TRBV29-1 with TRBJ1-1, with D possibly TRBD1 on 6 matching bases. Germline CDR1 reads SQVTM; CDR2 reads ANQGSEA. The CDR3 runs to 12 residues. V shed 6 bases and J shed 7 bases, with 15 bases lying between them. CDR3 DNA: TGCAGCGTCAGGGGTGCGGGCCGTGAAGCTTTCTTT. Translating it yields CSVRGAGREAFF.

This chain links TRBV4-2 with TRBJ1-2, with 7 bases identical to TRBD1. This CDR3 comprises 15 residues. The germline gives CDR1 LGHNA, CDR2 YNFKEQ. V trimming: 3 bases; J trimming: 2 bases; junction bases outside the gene matches: 6. CDR3 bases: TGTGCCAGCAGCCATAGACAGGGACTAAACTATGGCTACACCTTC. This sequence encodes CASSHRQGLNYGYTF.

The chain uses TRBV2 and TRBJ2-1, with D hard to call. Germline CDR1 is SNHLY and CDR2 is FYNNEI. The CDR3 has 12 residues. V dropped 7 bases and J dropped 8 bases, with 12 bases sitting between them. For the CDR3, the DNA is TGTGCCAGCAAGGGTCGTCGCTATGAGCAGTTCTTC. This encodes CASKGRRYEQFF.

The chain employs TRBV7-9 and TRBJ2-7, with 12 bases lining up with TRBD2. The CDR3 consists of 15 residues. Germline V gene data show CDR1 as SEHNR and CDR2 as FQNEAQ (reference sequence). After removal of 5 bases from V and 0 bases from J, the junction contained 2 bases not matched to a gene. The CDR3 protein is CASSPTSGSSYEQYF. CDR3 nucleotide sequence: TGTGCCAGCAGCCCGACTAGCGGGAGCTCCTACGAGCAGTACTTC.

The chain recombines TRBV5-6 with TRBJ2-3, with 10 bases identical to TRBD1. With 1 base clipped from V and 2 bases from J, the junction kept 13 bases outside the gene matches. Germline V gene lookup returns CDR1 SGHDT and CDR2 YYEEEE. The CDR3 spans 19 residues. This CDR3 is CASSLMTRDRGSPTDTQYF. DNA for the CDR3: TGTGCCAGCAGCTTGATGACTAGGGACAGGGGTAGTCCCACAGATACGCAGTATTTT.

The chain recombines TRBV10-3 with TRBJ2-7; possibly TRBD2 for D (6 bases). This CDR3 is built from 15 residues. Trimming pared 0 bases from V and 3 bases from J, leaving 12 bases between. CDR1 is ENHRY, CDR2 SYGVKD, per germline. CDR3 amino acids: CAISESGGSGYEQYF. In DNA form, the CDR3 reads TGTGCCATCAGTGAGTCGGGGGGTAGTGGCTACGAGCAGTACTTC.

V gene TRBV7-9 combines with J gene TRBJ2-3; D is possibly TRBD2 (6 bases). This CDR3 spans 15 amino acids. V was pared by 1 base and J by 5 bases, with 13 bases between. The germline V gene has CDR1 SEHNR and CDR2 FQNEAQ (reference sequence). The CDR3 region is CASSLEPGSGDTQYF. CDR3 DNA sequence: TGTGCCAGCAGCTTAGAGCCCGGGAGTGGAGATACGCAGTATTTT.

About this clone itself: Distinct nucleotide sequences in the sample also encode this CDR3. The V and J genes are TRBV6-1 and TRBJ2-7; D uncertain. CDR1 and CDR2 (germline): MNHNS, SASEGT. The V gene lost 6 bases and the J gene lost 1 base, with 4 bases spanning the gap. The CDR3 is made up of 11 amino acids. The DNA for the CDR3 is TGTGCCAGCAGATCTTCCTACGAGCAGTACTTC. This encodes CASRSSYEQYF.

The genes are TRBV15 and TRBJ2-2; tentatively, D is TRBD2 (5 bases). Deletions cut 0 bases from V and 1 base from J, with 6 bases between. CDR1 and CDR2 from the germline V gene are LNHNV and YYDKDF (reference sequence). The length of the CDR3 is 15 residues. This chain's CDR3 is CATSRDRGNTGELFF. The CDR3 nucleotides are TGTGCCACCAGCAGAGATCGGGGGAACACCGGGGAGCTGTTTTTT.

This rearrangement joins TRBV9 to TRBJ1-1; D is unresolved. Per the germline V gene, CDR1 is SGDLS and CDR2 is YYNGEE. V gave up 0 bases and J gave up 0 bases, with 12 bases separating them. The CDR3 has 16 residues. The CDR3 region has the DNA TGTGCCAGCAGCGTAGATGAGGGCAGGATGAACACTGAAGCTTTCTTT. Translating gives CASSVDEGRMNTEAFF.

The J gene is TRBJ2-1, the V gene TRBV7-9; tentatively, D is TRBD1 (6 bases). The germline gives CDR1 SEHNR, CDR2 FQNEAQ (reference sequence). This CDR3 contains 17 residues. V lost 2 bases to trimming and J lost 4 bases, with 18 bases between them. The CDR3 region is CASSLPILGGSYNEQFF. In DNA, the CDR3 is TGTGCCAGCAGCTTACCAATCCTAGGGGGATCGTACAATGAGCAGTTCTTC.

V and J are TRBV28 and TRBJ2-7, with D possibly called TRBD1 or TRBD2 (6 bases each). The length of the CDR3 is 14 residues. V dropped 2 bases and J dropped 2 bases, with 10 bases sitting between them. Germline V gene data show CDR1 as MDHEN and CDR2 as SYDVKM. The CDR3 sequence is CASSLPGAAYEQYF. The CDR3 DNA is TGTGCCAGCAGTTTACCGGGGGCCGCCTACGAGCAGTACTTC.

The rearrangement uses TRBV7-9 and TRBJ2-5; no clear D. The V gene's germline CDR1 is SEHNR and CDR2 FQNEAQ (reference sequence). V was trimmed by 4 bases and J by 4 bases, leaving 7 bases between them. The CDR3 consists of 12 residues. The chain's CDR3 is CASSSQVETQYF. CDR3 in DNA: TGTGCCAGCAGCTCCCAAGTAGAGACCCAGTACTTC.

This clone was detected only once. V and J are TRBV7-6 and TRBJ2-3, with 7 bases that match TRBD2. This CDR3 has 14 residues. The ends lost 6 bases at V and 3 bases at J; junction bases unmatched: 6. Looked up from germline, CDR1 is SGHVS and CDR2 is FNYEAQ. CDR3 bases: TGTGCCAGCAGTTTTGGGGGAGGGACAGATACGCAGTATTTT. The encoded protein is CASSFGGGTDTQYF.